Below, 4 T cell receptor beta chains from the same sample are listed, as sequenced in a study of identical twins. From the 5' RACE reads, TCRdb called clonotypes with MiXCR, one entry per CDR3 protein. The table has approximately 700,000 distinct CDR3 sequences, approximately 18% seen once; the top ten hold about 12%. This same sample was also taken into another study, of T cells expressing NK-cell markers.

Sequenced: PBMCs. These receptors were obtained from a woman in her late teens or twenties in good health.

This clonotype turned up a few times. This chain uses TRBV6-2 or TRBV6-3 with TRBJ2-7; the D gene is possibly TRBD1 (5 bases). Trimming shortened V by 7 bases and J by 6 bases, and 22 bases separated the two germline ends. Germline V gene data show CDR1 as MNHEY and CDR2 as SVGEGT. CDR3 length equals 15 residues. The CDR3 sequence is CASKPRGGLPTEQYF. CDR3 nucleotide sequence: TGTGCCAGCAAACCAAGGGGTGGCCTCCCCACCGAGCAGTACTTC.

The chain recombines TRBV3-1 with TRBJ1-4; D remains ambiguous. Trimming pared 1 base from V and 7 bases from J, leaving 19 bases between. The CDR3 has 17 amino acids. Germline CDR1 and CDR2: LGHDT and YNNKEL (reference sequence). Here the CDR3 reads CASSQGLSRLAGEKLFF. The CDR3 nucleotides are TGTGCCAGCAGCCAAGGCCTTAGTCGGCTGGCGGGTGAAAAACTGTTTTTT.

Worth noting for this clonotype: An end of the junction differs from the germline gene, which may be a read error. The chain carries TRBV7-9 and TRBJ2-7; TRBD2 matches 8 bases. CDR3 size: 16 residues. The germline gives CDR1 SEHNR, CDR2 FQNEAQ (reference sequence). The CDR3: CASSSHQTGGIHELYF. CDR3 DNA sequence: TGTGCCAGCAGCTCCCACCAAACGGGAGGGATCCACGAGCTGTACTTC. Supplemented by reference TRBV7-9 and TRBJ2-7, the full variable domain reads DTGVSQNPRHKITKRGQNVTFRCDPISEHNRLYWYRQTLGQGPEFLTYFQNEAQLEKSRLLSDRFSAERPKGSFSTLEIQRTEQGDSAMYLCASSSHQTGGIHELYFGPGTRLTVT.

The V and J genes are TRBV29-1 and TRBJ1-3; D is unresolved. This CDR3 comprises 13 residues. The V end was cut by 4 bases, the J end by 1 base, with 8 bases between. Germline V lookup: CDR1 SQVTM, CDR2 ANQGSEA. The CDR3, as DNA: TGCAGCGTTGTATATTTGTCTGGAAACACCATATATTTT. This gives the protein CSVVYLSGNTIYF.